The sequence of this TCR beta chain was determined in a study of OX40 agonist ivuxolimab in advanced cancers. Notes on the study in general: With doses of 0.1-3.0 mg/kg, partial responders showed among the lowest clonal expansion. At doses 0.1 to 3.0 mg/kg, CD4+ and CD8+ clones expanded.

TCRdb's table, derived via immunoSEQ multiplex PCR, lists solely in-frame clones and lacks some. The table has roughly 95,000 clones, around 84% seen once; the top ten hold about 2%. Notes on this clone: Its antigen is currently unknown.

V shed 4 bases and J shed 5 bases, with 17 bases lying between them. Germline CDR1 and CDR2: SEHNR and FQNEAQ (reference sequence). CDR3 length: 15 amino acids. With autoimmune disease history or systemic immunosuppression, patients were excluded. This receptor was taken from an adult with an advanced solid tumor such as melanoma, head and neck, liver or kidney cancer. V and J are TRBV7-9 and TRBJ2-5; D assignment may be TRBD1 or TRBD2 (6 bases each). The sequencing here drew on CD4+ or CD8+ T cells sorted from blood, taken in a trial of the OX40 agonist ivuxolimab. The CDR3 loop is CASSSGAGGWETQYF. DNA for the CDR3: TGTGCCAGCAGCTCGGGGGCTGGTGGGTGGGAGACCCAGTACTTC.